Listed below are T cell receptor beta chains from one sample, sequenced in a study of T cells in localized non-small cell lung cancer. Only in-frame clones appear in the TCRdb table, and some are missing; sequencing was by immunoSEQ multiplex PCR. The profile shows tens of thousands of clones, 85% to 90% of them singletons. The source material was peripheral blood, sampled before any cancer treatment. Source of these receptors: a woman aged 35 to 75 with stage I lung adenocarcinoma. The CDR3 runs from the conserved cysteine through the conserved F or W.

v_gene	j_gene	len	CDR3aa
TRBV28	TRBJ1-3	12	CASSIYGNTIYF
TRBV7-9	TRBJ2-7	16	CASSFQGDERFYEQYF
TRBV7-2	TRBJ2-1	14	CASSFQGGDNEQFF
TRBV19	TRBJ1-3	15	CASRDLGSSGNTIYF
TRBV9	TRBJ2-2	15	CASSPGTTTTGELFF
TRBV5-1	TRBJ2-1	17	CASSLRAGTGNHNEQFF
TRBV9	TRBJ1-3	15	CASSSSGGNGNTIYF
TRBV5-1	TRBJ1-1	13	CASSQQVNTEAFF
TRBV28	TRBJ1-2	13	CASSPPSGVGYTF
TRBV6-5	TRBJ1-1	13	CASSYNFRAPAFF
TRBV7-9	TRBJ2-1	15	CASSPGLARLNEQFF
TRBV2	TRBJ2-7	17	CASRGLAGGPGSYEQYF
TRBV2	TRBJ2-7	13	CASSAGQVYEQYF
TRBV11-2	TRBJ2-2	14	CASSLEWDTGELFF
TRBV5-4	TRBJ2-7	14	CASSVAGTPNEQYF
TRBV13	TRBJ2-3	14	CASSLERGTDTQYF
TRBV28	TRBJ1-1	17	CASSLVDRGGRRTEAFF
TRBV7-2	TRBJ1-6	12	CASSLTNSPLHF
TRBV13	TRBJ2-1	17	CASSLGRAGGRYNEQFF
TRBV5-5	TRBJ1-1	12	CASSLLDIEAFF
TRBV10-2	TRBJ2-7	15	CASSESAGLSYEQYF
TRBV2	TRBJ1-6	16	CASSVLVGSYNSPLHF
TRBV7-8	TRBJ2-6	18	CASSPRTSALSGANVLTF
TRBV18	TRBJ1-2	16	CASSPSSPTGNYGYTF
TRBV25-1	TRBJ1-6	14	CASSTGSHDSPLHF
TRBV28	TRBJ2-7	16	CASSSGLAGLAYEQYF
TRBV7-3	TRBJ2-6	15	CASSLVGSGANVLTF
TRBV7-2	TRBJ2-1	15	CASSLFSRGYNEQFF
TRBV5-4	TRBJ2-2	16	CASSLGGTGHTGELFF
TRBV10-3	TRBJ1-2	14	CAISDRGPNYGYTF
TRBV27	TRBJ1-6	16	CASSLINIQSGSPLHF
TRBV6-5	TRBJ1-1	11	CASSYGQEAFF
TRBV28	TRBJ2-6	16	CASSLPRFPGANVLTF
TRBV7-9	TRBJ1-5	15	CASSLGDYSNQPQHF
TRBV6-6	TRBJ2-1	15	CASSSGTSSYNEQFF
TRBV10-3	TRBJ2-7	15	CAISEGSLSSYEQYF
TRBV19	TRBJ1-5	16	CASTTRGQGRSQPQHF
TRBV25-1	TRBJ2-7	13	CASSDSGAYEQYF
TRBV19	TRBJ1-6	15	CASRRTGFDDSPLHF
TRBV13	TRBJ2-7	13	CASSFKGTYEQYF
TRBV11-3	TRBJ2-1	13	CASSLDLEAEQFF
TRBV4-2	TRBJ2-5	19	CASSQDAGYGTGGRETQYF
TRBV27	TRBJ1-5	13	CASSLSRNQPQHF
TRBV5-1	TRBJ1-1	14	CASSLAQGQSEAFF
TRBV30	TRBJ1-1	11	CAWNDGAEAFF
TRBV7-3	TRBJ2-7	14	CASSPGTGTYEQYF
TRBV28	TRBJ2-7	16	CASSLLGAGESYEQYF
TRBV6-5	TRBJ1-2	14	CASSPTGGDYGYTF
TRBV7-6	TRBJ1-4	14	CASRAGTGEEKLFF
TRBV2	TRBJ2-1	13	CASRGPYRNEQFF
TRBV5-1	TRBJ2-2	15	CASSLRQIDGGELFF
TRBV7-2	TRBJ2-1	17	CASSLAPPGNFYNEQFF
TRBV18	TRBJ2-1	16	CASSPRASGGYNEQFF
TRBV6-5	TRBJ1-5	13	CATTPREVQPQHF
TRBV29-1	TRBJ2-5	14	CSVQGGGFQETQYF
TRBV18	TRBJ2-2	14	CASSPALNTGELFF
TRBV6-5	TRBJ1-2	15	CASSYGAGGAYGYTF
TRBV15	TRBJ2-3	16	CATSKGVRNSADTQYF